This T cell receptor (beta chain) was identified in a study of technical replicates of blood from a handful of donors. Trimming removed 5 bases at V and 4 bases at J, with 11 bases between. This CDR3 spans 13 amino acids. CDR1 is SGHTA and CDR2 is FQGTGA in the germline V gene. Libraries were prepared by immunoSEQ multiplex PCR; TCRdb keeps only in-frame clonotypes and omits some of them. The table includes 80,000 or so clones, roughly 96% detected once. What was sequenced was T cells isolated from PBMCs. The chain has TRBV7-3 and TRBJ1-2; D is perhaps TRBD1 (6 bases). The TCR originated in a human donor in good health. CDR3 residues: CASSPGQSYGYTF. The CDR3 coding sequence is TGTGCCAGCAGCCCCGGACAGAGCTATGGCTACACCTTC.